The TCR beta chain under discussion was sequenced for a study of spatial heterogeneity in lung cancer. Study in general: When follow-up PBMC samples existed, they were sequenced (at a median of about 2 years after resection). The average appearance count of each unique TCR and UMI combination in raw reads was more than 9.5. Findings and caveats of the study: Resection blood, more than follow-up blood, showed ubiquitous expanded tumor TCRs.

MiXCR, run by TCRdb on the 5' RACE reads, gives a single entry per CDR3 protein. The repertoire consists of some 20,000 distinct CDR3 sequences, with 7% to 10% occurring once and the leading ten covering under 25%. This clonotype was observed many times. Antigen unknown. Time point reported: blood at routine non-recurrence follow-up after resection. The input material, whole RNA from tumor, nontumor lung or frozen PBMC, was sequenced unsorted. Germline assignment: CDR1 MNHEY and CDR2 SMNVEV (reference sequence). CDR3 length equals 12 residues. With 7 bases removed from V and 8 bases from J, the gap between germline ends came to 14 bases.

The chain joins TRBV27 to TRBJ1-2, with a possible D match to TRBD1 (6 bases). The sequences come from PBMCs, collected at follow-up. The receptor's source is a male donor with early-stage non-small cell lung cancer. CDR3 in amino acids: CASIVQGSGYTF. The DNA of the CDR3 is TGTGCCAGCATCGTACAGGGTAGCGGCTACACCTTC.